The source of this T cell receptor (beta chain) is a study of early T cells in non-severe SARS-CoV-2 infection. Overall study: From unsorted whole blood, bulk RNA was sequenced, and the chains remained unpaired. Study-level points and caveats: In VDJdb matching, anti-spike CD8 responses were favored while private and CD4 specificities went missing.

Regarding this clonotype: The antigen remains unidentified.

Germline V lookup: CDR1 LGHNA, CDR2 YSLEER. Between the trimmed V and J ends, which lost 0 bases and 11 bases, there was a span of 11 bases. The CDR3 runs 14 residues. Unique molecular identifier tags were affixed to discrete cDNA molecules. From the 5' RACE reads, TCRdb called clonotypes with MiXCR, one entry per CDR3 protein. This repertoire shows around 25,000 distinct CDR3 sequences, 4.5% to 7% found once; its top ten account for 2.4%. The sequenced sample was whole blood. V usage is TRBV4-3 and J usage is TRBJ1-6; D might be TRBD1 (5 bases). The sequence was collected from an adult who was a healthcare worker with PCR-confirmed SARS-CoV-2 infection or an uninfected control (not recorded which). The CDR3 sequence: CASSQDMRDPPLHF. Written as DNA, the CDR3 is TGCGCCAGCAGCCAAGATATGAGGGACCCACCCCTCCACTTT.